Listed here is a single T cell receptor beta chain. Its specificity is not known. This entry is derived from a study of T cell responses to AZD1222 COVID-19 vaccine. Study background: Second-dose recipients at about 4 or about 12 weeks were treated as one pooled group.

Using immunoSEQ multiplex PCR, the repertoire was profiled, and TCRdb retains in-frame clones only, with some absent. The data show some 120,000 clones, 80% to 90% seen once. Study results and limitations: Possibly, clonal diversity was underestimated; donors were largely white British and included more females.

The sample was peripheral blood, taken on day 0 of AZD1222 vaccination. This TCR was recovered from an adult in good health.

CDR3 protein: CATSQARTSNEQFF. The CDR3 nucleotides are TGTGCCACCAGCCAGGCCCGGACTAGCAATGAGCAGTTCTTC. The chain uses TRBV15 and TRBJ2-1, with 7 nucleotides matching TRBD2. V was pared by 5 bases and J by 6 bases, with 7 bases of the junction left unmatched. Germline V gene data show CDR1 as LNHNV and CDR2 as YYDKDF (reference sequence). The CDR3 runs 14 residues. Variable domain in full (rest from reference TRBV15 and TRBJ2-1): DAMVIQNPRYQVTQFGKPVTLSCSQTLNHNVMYWYQQKSSQAPKLLFHYYDKDFNNEADTPDNFQSRRPNTSFCFLDIRSPGLGDTAMYLCATSQARTSNEQFFGPGTRLTVL.